The 2 T cell receptor beta chains presented below share a single source sample, sequenced in a study of cytomegalovirus exposure and HLA in healthy donors. Using immunoSEQ multiplex PCR, the repertoire was profiled, and TCRdb retains in-frame clones only, with some absent. The sample holds roughly 60,000 clones, just over 90% seen once. Sequenced sample: PBMCs. The receptor set was obtained from a woman under 30 in good health and CMV-seronegative.

The chain employs TRBV11-2 and TRBJ2-3; 9 bases are a match to TRBD2. This CDR3 spans 17 amino acids. CDR1 is SGHAT and CDR2 is FQNNGV in the germline V gene. Germline trimming cut 1 base from V and 1 base from J; bases unmatched to any gene: 6. DNA for the CDR3: TGTGCCAGCAGCTTAGTAGTAGCGGGGGTGGGCACAGATACGCAGTATTTT. Amino acid sequence: CASSLVVAGVGTDTQYF.

The chain uses TRBV29-1 and TRBJ2-7, with 13 bases aligning to TRBD2. Germline V gives CDR1 SQVTM, CDR2 ANQGSEA. The junction had 10 bases not matched to a gene; V was cut back by 7 bases and J by 4 bases. This CDR3 has 15 residues. Here the CDR3 reads CSACGLAGDKYEQYF. CDR3 in DNA: TGCAGCGCCTGCGGACTAGCGGGAGATAAGTACGAGCAGTACTTC.